This TCR beta chain was captured in a study of monozygotic twins with inflammatory bowel disease. Notes on the study in general: Evidence did not back any single strong signal or clonotype linked to IBD.

This CDR3 is built from 14 residues. Germline CDR1 reads SQVTM; CDR2 reads ANQGSEA. As to this clonotype: The antigen is undetermined.

UMIs that included a 6-nucleotide sample barcode were added by template switching, which took place during cDNA synthesis. TCRdb reworked the 5' RACE reads into one entry per CDR3 protein, no DNA. This sample's clone table lists about 450,000 distinct CDR3 sequences. This sequence originates from a human donor with ulcerative colitis or Crohn's disease, or a healthy co-twin of an affected twin (not recorded which). The sequenced sample consisted of blood. J is TRBJ2-3 and V is TRBV29-1; the D call from TCRdb, TRBD2, cannot be confirmed without DNA. CDR3 loop: CSVGGLSGTDTQYF.